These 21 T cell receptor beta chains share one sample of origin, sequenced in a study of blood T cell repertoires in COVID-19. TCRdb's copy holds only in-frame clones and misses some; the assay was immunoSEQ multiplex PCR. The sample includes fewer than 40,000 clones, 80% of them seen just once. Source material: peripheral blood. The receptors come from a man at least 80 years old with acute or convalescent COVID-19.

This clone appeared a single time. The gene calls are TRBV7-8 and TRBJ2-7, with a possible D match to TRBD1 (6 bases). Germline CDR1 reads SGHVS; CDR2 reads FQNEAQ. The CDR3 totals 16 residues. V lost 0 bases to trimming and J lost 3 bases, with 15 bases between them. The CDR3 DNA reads TGTGCCAGCAGCTTAGCCCCGGGACACGGGTACTACGAGCAGTACTTC. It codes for CASSLAPGHGYYEQYF.

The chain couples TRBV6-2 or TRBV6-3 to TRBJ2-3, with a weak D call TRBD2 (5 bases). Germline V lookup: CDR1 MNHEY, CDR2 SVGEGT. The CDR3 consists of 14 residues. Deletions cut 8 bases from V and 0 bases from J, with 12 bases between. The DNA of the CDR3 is TGTGCCAGCCGCCGGAGCGGAAGCACAGATACGCAGTATTTT. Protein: CASRRSGSTDTQYF.

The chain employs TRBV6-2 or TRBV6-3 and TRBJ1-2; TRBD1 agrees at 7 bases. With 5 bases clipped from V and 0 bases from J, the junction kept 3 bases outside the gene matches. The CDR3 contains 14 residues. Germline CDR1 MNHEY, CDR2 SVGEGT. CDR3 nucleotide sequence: TGTGCCAGCAGTCCAGGGGGGACTAACTATGGCTACACCTTC. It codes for CASSPGGTNYGYTF.

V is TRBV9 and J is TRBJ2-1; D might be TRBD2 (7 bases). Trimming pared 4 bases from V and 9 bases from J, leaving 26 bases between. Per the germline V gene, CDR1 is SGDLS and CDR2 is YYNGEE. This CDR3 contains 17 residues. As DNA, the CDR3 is TGTGCCAGCAGCTCGCGACGGGGCGGGGGCCTGTTGGGTGAGCAGTTCTTC. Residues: CASSSRRGGGLLGEQFF.

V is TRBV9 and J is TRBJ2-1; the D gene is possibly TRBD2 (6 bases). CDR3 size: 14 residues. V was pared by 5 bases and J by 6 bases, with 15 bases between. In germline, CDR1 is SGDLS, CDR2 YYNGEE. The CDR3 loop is CASRPLARGNEQFF. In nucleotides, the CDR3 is TGTGCCAGCAGGCCACTAGCTCGCGGCAATGAGCAGTTCTTC.

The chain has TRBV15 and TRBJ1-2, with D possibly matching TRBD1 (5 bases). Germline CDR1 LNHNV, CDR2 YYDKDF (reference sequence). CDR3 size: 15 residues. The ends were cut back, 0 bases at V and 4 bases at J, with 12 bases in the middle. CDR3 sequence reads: CATSREGGIGYGYTF. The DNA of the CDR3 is TGTGCCACCAGCAGAGAGGGGGGGATCGGCTATGGCTACACCTTC.

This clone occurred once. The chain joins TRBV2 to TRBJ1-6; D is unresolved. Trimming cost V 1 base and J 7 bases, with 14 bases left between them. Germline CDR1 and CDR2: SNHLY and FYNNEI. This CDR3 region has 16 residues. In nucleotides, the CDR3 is TGTGCCAGCAGTGAAGTCGGGATCCCTACCAATTCACCCCTCCACTTT. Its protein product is CASSEVGIPTNSPLHF.

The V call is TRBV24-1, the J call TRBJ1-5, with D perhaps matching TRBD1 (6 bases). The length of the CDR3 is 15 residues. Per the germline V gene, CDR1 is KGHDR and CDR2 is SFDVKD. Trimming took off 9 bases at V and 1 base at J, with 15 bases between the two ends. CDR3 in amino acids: CATESAGDSNQPQHF. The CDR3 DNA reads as TGTGCCACCGAAAGCGCAGGGGACAGCAATCAGCCCCAGCATTTT.

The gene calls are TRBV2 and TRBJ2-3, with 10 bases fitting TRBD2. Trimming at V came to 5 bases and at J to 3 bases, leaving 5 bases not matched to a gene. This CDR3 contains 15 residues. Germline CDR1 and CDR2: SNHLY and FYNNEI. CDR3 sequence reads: CASSRASGGTDTQYF. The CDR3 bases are TGTGCCAGCAGTCGGGCTAGCGGGGGAACAGATACGCAGTATTTT.

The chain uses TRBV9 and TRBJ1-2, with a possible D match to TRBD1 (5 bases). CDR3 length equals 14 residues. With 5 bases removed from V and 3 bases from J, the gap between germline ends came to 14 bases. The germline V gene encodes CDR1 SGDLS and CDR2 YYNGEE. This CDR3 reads CASSPKGFYYGYTF. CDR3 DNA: TGTGCCAGCAGTCCCAAGGGGTTTTACTATGGCTACACCTTC. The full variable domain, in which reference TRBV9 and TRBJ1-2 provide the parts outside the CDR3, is DSGVTQTPKHLITATGQRVTLRCSPRSGDLSVYWYQQSLDQGLQFLIQYYNGEERAKGNILERFSAQQFPDLHSELNLSSLELGDSALYFCASSPKGFYYGYTFGSGTRLTVV.

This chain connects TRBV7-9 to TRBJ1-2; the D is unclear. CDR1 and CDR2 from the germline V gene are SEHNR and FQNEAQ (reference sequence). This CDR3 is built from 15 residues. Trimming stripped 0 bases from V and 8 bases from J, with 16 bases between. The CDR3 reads CASSLAEGPTGGYTF. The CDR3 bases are TGTGCCAGCAGCTTAGCAGAGGGCCCTACGGGAGGCTACACCTTC.

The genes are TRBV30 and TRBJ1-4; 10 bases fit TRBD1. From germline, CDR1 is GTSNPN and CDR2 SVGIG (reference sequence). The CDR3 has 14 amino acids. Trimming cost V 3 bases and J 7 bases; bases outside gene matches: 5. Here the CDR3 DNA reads TGTGCCTGGAGGACAGGGGGCGGGAGTGAAAAACTGTTTTTT. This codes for CAWRTGGGSEKLFF.

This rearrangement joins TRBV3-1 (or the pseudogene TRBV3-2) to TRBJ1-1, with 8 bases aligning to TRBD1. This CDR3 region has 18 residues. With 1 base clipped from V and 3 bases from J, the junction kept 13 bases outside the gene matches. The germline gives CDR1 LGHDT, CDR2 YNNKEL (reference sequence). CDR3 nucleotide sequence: TGTGCCAGCAGCCAAGCGGGTCAGGGGGCGTTGTTGCACACTGAAGCTTTCTTT. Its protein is CASSQAGQGALLHTEAFF.

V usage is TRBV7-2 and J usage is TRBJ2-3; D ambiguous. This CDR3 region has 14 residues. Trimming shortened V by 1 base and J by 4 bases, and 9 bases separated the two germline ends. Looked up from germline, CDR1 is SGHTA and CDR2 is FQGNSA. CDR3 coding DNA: TGTGCCAGCAGCTTAGGCTTAGCAGCAGATACGCAGTATTTT. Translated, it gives CASSLGLAADTQYF.

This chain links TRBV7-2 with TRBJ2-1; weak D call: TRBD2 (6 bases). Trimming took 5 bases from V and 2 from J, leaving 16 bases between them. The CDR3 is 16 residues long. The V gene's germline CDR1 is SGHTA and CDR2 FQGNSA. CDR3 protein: CASSLEWGLTYNEQFF. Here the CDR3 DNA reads TGTGCCAGCAGCCTAGAGTGGGGACTGACCTACAATGAGCAGTTCTTC.

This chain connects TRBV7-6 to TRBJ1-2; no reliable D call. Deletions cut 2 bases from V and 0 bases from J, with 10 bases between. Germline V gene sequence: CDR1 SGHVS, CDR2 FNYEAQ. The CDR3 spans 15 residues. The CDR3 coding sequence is TGTGCCAGCAGCTTAACCGACGGAGCTAACTATGGCTACACCTTC. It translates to CASSLTDGANYGYTF.

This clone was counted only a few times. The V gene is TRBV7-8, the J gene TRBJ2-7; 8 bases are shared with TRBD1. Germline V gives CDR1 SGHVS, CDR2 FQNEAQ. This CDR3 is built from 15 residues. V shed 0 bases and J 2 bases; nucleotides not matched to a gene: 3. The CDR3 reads CASSLARDRTYEQYF. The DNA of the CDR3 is TGTGCCAGCAGCTTAGCAAGGGACAGGACCTACGAGCAGTACTTC.

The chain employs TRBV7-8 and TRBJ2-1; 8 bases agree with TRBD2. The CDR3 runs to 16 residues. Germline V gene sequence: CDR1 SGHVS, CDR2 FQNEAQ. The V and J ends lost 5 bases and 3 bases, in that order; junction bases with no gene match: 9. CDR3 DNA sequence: TGTGCCAGCAGCACCTTAGCGGGACTTTACTACAATGAGCAGTTCTTC. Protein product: CASSTLAGLYYNEQFF. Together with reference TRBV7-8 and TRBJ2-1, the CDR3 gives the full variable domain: GAGVSQSPRYKVAKRGQDVALRCDPISGHVSLFWYQQALGQGPEFLTYFQNEAQLDKSGLPSDRFFAERPEGSVSTLKIQRTQQEDSAVYLCASSTLAGLYYNEQFFGPGTRLTVL.

The CDR3 region has the DNA TGTGCCAGCAGCTTAGCGAACAGAAACAATGAGCAGTTCTTC. Translated: CASSLANRNNEQFF. The chain has TRBV7-2 and TRBJ2-1; D unclear. V was cut by 0 bases and J by 5 bases, with 8 bases left in between. Germline assignment: CDR1 SGHTA and CDR2 FQGNSA. The CDR3 has 14 amino acids.

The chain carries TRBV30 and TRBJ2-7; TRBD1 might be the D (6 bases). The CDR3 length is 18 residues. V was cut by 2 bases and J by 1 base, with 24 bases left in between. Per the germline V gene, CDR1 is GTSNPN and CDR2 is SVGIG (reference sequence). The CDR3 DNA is TGTGCCTGGAGTTTTAAACAGGGATTTGGGGGTTTTTCCTACGAGCAGTACTTC. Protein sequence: CAWSFKQGFGGFSYEQYF.

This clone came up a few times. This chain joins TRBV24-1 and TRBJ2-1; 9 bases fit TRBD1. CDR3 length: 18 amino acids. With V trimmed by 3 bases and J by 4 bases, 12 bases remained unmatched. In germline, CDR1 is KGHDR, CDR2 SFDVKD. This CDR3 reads CATSDNSGTGFTYNEQFF. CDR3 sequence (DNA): TGTGCCACCAGTGATAATTCCGGGACAGGGTTTACTTACAATGAGCAGTTCTTC.